This T cell receptor beta chain came from a study of T cells after yellow fever vaccination (dated by TCRdb to between 2019 and 2020). Regarding the complete study: The SMART-Seq v4 Ultra Low Input RNA kit was used to prepare libraries from fractions with low cell numbers. To follow T-cell clones before and after primary and booster YFV17D yellow fever vaccination, bulk TCR alpha and beta repertoires were sequenced over time. The cohort comprised two healthy male donors, one aged 18 to 30 and one aged 30 to 40 years. Blood samples were taken at several timepoints before and after primary and secondary immunization, and bulk PBMC replicates and cell subsets were isolated. Here is what the overall study found, with its caveats: After the booster, most of the clones that had expanded following primary vaccination were detected again (almost 98% of CD4 and 85% to 90% of CD8), which suggests that memory was broadly maintained. The secondary T-cell response was found to be weaker but faster than the primary response, with a peak reached on day 5 rather than on day 15. Only a couple of donors were included in the study, so the extent to which the findings can be generalized is limited. FACS-sorted repertoires could contain abundant contaminating clonotypes from the bulk population, so computational filtering was required. A small share of clonotypes was detected in both CD4 and CD8 compartments, with the overlap likely arising from convergent recombination.

TCR cDNA was made using 5'RACE template switching, a step that added a universal primer site and unique molecular identifiers. Priming for cDNA synthesis came from both the TCR alpha and TCR beta constant segments. Library amplification used two PCR steps, and the second PCR step added sample barcodes and sequencing adapters. Sequencing of libraries was performed on Illumina HiSeq 2500 (2x100 bp) or NovaSeq (2x150 bp). In the original analysis: MIGEC handled demultiplexing of reads and collapsing into UMI consensus sequences, while MiXCR performed V(D)J alignment. Vaccine-responding clonotypes were defined with edgeR using replicate PBMC samples, requiring FDR below 0.01 and a log2 fold change above 5 up to day 15. Each bulk clonotype was labeled CD4 or CD8 based on which sequenced repertoire, CD4 or CD8, contained the clonotype at higher abundance. TCRdb reran the public reads through fastp at Q25 and MiXCR, keeping productive beta chains. Identical CDR3 proteins give one entry, which carries the most common genes and DNA. TCRdb's processing, not the authors', yielded these V and J calls. The sample table shows 200,000 to 250,000 distinct CDR3 sequences, and 6.9% are seen once. The ten largest make up roughly 0.86% of the sample.

The CDR3, cysteine through phenylalanine, is 14 amino acids long. Only CDR3 DNA is held: 42 bases, read in frame from base 1. Trimming accounts for 4 bases at V and 5 bases at J, while the number of junction bases matched to no gene is 4. For CDR1 and CDR2, the germline V gene lists SGHDN and FVKESK. This clonotype was seen more than once but under ten times. Its antigen remains unidentified. Per-nucleotide qualities are absent, and no much larger clonotype sits a single base away. In the paper's terms, the treatment or condition label means: live attenuated yellow fever vaccine strain. A standard Ficoll-Paque protocol was used to isolate PBMCs from peripheral blood. Dynabeads CD4 and CD8 positive selection kits were used to isolate the CD4 and CD8 T-cell fractions. TriZol was used to extract RNA from bulk PBMCs, CD4 and CD8 fractions, and dextramer-positive and dextramer-negative fractions.

The receptor comes from a man in his thirties or forties who received the YFV17D yellow fever vaccine. The rearrangement joined TRBV14 to TRBJ2-7; 11 middle bases align to TRBD1. The input for sequencing was CD4+ T cells sorted from PBMCs, taken 15 days after the yellow fever booster vaccination. The CDR3 reads CASSRGQGADEQYF. Read as DNA, the sequence is TGTGCCAGCAGCCGAGGACAGGGGGCCGACGAGCAGTACTTC.